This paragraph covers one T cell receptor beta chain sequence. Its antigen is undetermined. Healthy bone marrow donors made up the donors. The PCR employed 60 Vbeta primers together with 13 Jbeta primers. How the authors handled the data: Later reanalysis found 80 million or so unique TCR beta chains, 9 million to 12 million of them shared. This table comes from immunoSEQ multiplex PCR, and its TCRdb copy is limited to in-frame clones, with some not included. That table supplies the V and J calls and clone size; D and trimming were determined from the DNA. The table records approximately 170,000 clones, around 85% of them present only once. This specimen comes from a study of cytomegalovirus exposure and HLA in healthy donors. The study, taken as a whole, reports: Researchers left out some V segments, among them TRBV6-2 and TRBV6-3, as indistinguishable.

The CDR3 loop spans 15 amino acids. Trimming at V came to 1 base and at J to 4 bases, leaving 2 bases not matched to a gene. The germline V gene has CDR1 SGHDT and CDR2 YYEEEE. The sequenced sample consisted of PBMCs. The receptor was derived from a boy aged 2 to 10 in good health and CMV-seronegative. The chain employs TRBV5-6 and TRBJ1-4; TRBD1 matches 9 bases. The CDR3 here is CASSLLDRGNEKLFF. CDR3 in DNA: TGTGCCAGCAGCTTGTTGGACAGGGGTAATGAAAAACTGTTTTTT.